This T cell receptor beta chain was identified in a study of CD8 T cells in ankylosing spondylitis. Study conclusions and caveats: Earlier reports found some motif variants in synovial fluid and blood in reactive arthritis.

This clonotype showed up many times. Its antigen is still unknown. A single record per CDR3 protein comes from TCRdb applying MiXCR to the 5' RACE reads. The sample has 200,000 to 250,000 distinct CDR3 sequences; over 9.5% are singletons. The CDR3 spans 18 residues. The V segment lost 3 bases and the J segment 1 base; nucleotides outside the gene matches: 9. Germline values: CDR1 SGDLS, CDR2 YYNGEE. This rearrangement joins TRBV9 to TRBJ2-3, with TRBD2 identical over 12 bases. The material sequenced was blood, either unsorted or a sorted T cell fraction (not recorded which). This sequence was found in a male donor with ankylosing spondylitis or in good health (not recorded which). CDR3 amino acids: CASSAHPGTSGRTDTQYF. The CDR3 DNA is TGTGCCAGCAGCGCTCACCCCGGGACTAGCGGGCGCACAGATACGCAGTATTTT.